The rows below give T cell receptor beta chains drawn from one sample of a study of CD8 T cells in Susac syndrome. TCRdb re-called the immunoSEQ multiplex PCR reads with MiXCR, one entry per CDR3 protein. The sample shows about 18,000 distinct CDR3 sequences, around 95% of them seen only once. The sequenced sample consisted of CD8+ T cells from PBMCs. The origin of the receptors is a human donor in good health. Each CDR3 is given with its conserved first and last residue. D genes are given only for firm matches. The size field is filled for only some rows; it gives once, few, many or a size class.

>.|.|TRBJ1-1|TRBV19
CASSKGVNTEAFF
TGTGCCAGTAGTAAGGGGGTGAACACTGAAGCTTTCTTT
>.|.|TRBJ1-5|TRBV12-3/TRBV12-4
CASSPDPWALNQPQHF
TGTGCCAGCAGTCCCGACCCCTGGGCCCTAAATCAGCCCCAGCATTTT
>.|.|TRBJ2-4|TRBV28
CASSPRQILAKNIQYF
TGTGCCAGCAGTCCAAGACAGATACTAGCCAAAAACATTCAGTACTTC
>.|.|TRBJ1-4|TRBV2
CASSGPGSEKLFF
TGTGCCAGCAGTGGGCCGGGGAGTGAAAAACTGTTTTTT
>.|.|TRBJ1-1|TRBV29-1
CSVGGSTEAFF
TGCAGCGTTGGAGGCAGCACTGAAGCTTTCTTT
>TRBD2|.|TRBJ2-3|TRBV28
CASSSPGLAGTDTQYF
TGTGCCAGCAGCTCCCCCGGACTAGCAGGCACAGATACGCAGTATTTT
>.|.|TRBJ1-2|TRBV11-2
CASSLGQFYGYTF
TGTGCCAGCAGCTTAGGACAGTTCTATGGCTACACCTTC
>.|few|TRBJ1-1|TRBV4-1
CASSQEWIGTGITEAFF
TGCGCCAGCAGCCAAGAATGGATAGGGACCGGAATCACTGAAGCTTTCTTT
>TRBD1|once|TRBJ2-7|TRBV29-1
CSGTRGYEQYF
TGCAGTGGGACCAGGGGGTACGAGCAGTACTTC
>TRBD1|.|TRBJ2-2|TRBV30
CAWRDGDRDAGELFF
TGTGCCTGGAGGGACGGAGACAGGGACGCCGGGGAGCTGTTTTTT